These 8 T cell receptor beta chains came from one sample sequenced in a study of T cells after yellow fever vaccination. A single record per CDR3 protein comes from TCRdb applying MiXCR to the 5' RACE reads. The table includes roughly 500,000 distinct CDR3 sequences, about a fifth detected once. The sequencing here drew on PBMCs, taken 15 days after the yellow fever booster vaccination. The receptors come from a man aged 25 to 40 who received the YFV17D yellow fever vaccine.

The CDR3 DNA reads as TGCAGTGCTAGACAGGGAAACACCATATATTTT. Its protein product is CSARQGNTIYF. The chain links TRBV20-1 to TRBJ1-3; D gene ambiguous. The CDR3 has 11 amino acids. The germline V gene encodes CDR1 DFQATT and CDR2 SNEGSKA (reference sequence). The ends were cut back, 2 bases at V and 4 bases at J, with 3 bases in the middle.

This clonotype was recorded many times. This chain connects TRBV5-1 to TRBJ2-7, with D possibly called TRBD1 or TRBD2 (6 bases each). Germline CDR1 is SGHRS and CDR2 is YFSETQ. The V end was cut by 4 bases, the J end by 1 base, with 12 bases between. CDR3 length equals 14 residues. CDR3 region: CASSNGGGSYEQYF. The CDR3 DNA reads as TGCGCCAGCAGCAACGGGGGCGGATCCTACGAGCAGTACTTC.

This clonotype was counted only a few times. This chain joins TRBV18 and TRBJ2-1; D is uncertain. Trimming took off 2 bases at V and 8 bases at J, with 13 bases between the two ends. Per germline, CDR1 KGHSH and CDR2 LQKENI. The CDR3 runs 14 residues. This CDR3 reads CASSPAATAYEQFF. The CDR3 bases are TGTGCCAGCTCACCAGCGGCTACGGCCTATGAGCAGTTCTTC.

The chain couples TRBV27 to TRBJ2-2; TRBD1 matches 9 bases. J gave up 5 bases and V 4 bases, and 8 bases lay outside the gene matches. The length of the CDR3 is 16 residues. CDR1 and CDR2 (germline): MNHEY, SMNVEV (reference sequence). CDR3 in amino acids: CASSSGTGLITGELFF. DNA of the CDR3: TGTGCCAGCAGTTCTGGGACAGGGTTAATAACCGGGGAGCTGTTTTTT.

The chain uses TRBV20-1 and TRBJ1-1; a weak D match, TRBD1 (5 bases). The CDR3 is 15 residues long. Trimming removed 5 bases from V and 0 bases from J, with 16 bases in between. CDR1 is DFQATT, CDR2 SNEGSKA, per germline (reference sequence). The CDR3 DNA is TGCAGTGCTTATCATTCGAAACAGGTGAACACTGAAGCTTTCTTT. Translation gives CSAYHSKQVNTEAFF.

This clonotype occurred a few times. V is TRBV7-9 and J is TRBJ2-1; 7 bases fit TRBD2. The CDR3 is 15 amino acids. In germline, CDR1 is SEHNR, CDR2 FQNEAQ (reference sequence). Germline trimming cut 1 base from V and 7 bases from J; bases unmatched to any gene: 7. The CDR3 is CASSLGRESKNEQFF. The DNA for the CDR3 is TGTGCCAGCAGCTTAGGGCGGGAGTCTAAGAATGAGCAGTTCTTC.

The chain employs TRBV7-2 and TRBJ2-7, with 7 nucleotides matching TRBD1. The germline gives CDR1 SGHTA, CDR2 FQGNSA. The CDR3 extends over 15 amino acids. The junction had 9 bases not matched to a gene; V was cut back by 5 bases and J by 2 bases. In nucleotides, the CDR3 is TGTGCCAGCAGCGCTTACAGGGGCCTTACCTACGAGCAGTACTTC. This sequence encodes CASSAYRGLTYEQYF.

This chain connects TRBV7-2 to TRBJ2-3, with 11 bases identical to TRBD2. Losses at the gene ends were 5 bases for V and 9 bases for J; bases not matched to a gene: 16. The CDR3 contains 17 residues. Germline V lookup: CDR1 SGHTA, CDR2 FQGNSA. The CDR3, as DNA: TGTGCCAGCAGCACTGGGGAGGGACTAGCGGTCACCTTGACGCAGTATTTT. This sequence encodes CASSTGEGLAVTLTQYF.